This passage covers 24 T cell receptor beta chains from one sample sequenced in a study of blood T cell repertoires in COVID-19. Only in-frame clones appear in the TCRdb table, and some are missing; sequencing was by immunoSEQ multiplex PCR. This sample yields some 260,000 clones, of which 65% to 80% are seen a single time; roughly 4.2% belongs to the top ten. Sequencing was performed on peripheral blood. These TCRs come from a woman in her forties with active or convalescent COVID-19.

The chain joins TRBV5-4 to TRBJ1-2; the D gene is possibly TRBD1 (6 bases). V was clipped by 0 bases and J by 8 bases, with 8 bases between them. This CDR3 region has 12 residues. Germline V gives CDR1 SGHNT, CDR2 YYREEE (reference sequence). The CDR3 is CASSLVGAGYTF. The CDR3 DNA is TGTGCCAGCAGCTTGGTGGGGGCCGGCTACACCTTC.

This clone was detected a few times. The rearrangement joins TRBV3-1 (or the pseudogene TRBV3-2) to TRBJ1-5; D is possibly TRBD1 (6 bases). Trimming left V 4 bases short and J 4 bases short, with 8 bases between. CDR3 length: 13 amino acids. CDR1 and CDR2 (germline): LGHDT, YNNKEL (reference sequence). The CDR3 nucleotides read TGTGCCAGCAGCCGGACAGAGAATCAGCCCCAGCATTTT. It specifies CASSRTENQPQHF.

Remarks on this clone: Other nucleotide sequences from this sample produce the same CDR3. CDR3 DNA: TGTGCCATCAGTGAGTCTAGCTCCTACAATGAGCAGTTCTTC. It specifies CAISESSSYNEQFF. The chain couples TRBV10-3 to TRBJ2-1, with D unresolved. The CDR3 has 14 residues. V dropped 0 bases and J dropped 0 bases, with 3 bases sitting between them. Germline-derived CDR1 and CDR2 are ENHRY and SYGVKD.

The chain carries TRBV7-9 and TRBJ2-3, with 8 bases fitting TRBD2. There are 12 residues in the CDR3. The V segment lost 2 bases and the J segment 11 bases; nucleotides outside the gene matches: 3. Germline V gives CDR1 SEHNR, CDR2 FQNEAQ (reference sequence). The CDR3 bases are TGTGCCAGCAGCTTAAGCGGGGGTAAGCAGTATTTT. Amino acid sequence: CASSLSGGKQYF.

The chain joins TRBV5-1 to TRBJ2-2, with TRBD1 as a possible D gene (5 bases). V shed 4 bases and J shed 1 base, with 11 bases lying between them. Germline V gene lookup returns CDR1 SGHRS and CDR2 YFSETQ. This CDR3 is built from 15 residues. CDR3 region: CASSPLRGNTGELFF. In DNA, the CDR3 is TGCGCCAGCAGCCCGCTTAGGGGGAACACCGGGGAGCTGTTTTTT.

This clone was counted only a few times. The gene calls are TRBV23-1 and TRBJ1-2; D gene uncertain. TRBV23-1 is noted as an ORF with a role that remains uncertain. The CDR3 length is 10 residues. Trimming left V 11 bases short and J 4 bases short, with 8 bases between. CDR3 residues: CAAASYGYTF. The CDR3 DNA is TGCGCCGCCGCGAGCTATGGCTACACCTTC.

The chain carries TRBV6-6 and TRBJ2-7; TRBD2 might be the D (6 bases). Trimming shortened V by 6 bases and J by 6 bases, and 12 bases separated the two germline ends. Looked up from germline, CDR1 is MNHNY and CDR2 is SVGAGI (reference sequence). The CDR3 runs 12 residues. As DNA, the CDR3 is TGTGCCAGCAGCGCGACGGAGGGCGAGCAGTACGTC. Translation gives CASSATEGEQYV.

CDR3 coding DNA: TGCGCCAGCAGCTTGGTGACAGGACCAGGGGCTGAAGCTTTCTTT. It yields the protein CASSLVTGPGAEAFF. The rearrangement uses TRBV5-1 and TRBJ1-1, with D possibly being TRBD1 (6 bases). The ends were cut back, 0 bases at V and 6 bases at J, with 15 bases in the middle. Germline assignment: CDR1 SGHRS and CDR2 YFSETQ. This CDR3 has 15 residues.

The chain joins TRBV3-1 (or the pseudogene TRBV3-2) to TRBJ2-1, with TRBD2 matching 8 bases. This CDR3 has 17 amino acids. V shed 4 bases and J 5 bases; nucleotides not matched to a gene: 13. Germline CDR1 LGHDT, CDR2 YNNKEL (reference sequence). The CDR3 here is CASSPLYGRGADNEQFF. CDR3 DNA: TGTGCCAGCAGCCCCCTTTATGGGCGGGGGGCGGACAATGAGCAGTTCTTC.

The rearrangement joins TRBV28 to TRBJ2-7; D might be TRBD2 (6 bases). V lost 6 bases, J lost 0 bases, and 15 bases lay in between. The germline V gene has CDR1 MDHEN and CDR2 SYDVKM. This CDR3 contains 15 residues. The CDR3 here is CASSPWGDGSYEQYF. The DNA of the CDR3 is TGTGCCAGCAGCCCCTGGGGGGACGGCTCCTACGAGCAGTACTTC. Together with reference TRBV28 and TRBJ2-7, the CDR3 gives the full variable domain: DVKVTQSSRYLVKRTGEKVFLECVQDMDHENMFWYRQDPGLGLRLIYFSYDVKMKEKGDIPEGYSVSREKKERFSLILESASTNQTSMYLCASSPWGDGSYEQYFGPGTRLTVT.

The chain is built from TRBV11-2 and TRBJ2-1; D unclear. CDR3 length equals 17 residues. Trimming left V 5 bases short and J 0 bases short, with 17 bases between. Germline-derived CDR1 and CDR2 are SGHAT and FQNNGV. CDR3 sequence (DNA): TGTGCCAGCAGCCGCACGGTCCTGGAGAGCTCCTACAATGAGCAGTTCTTC. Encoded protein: CASSRTVLESSYNEQFF. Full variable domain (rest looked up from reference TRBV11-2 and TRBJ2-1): EAGVAQSPRYKIIEKRQSVAFWCNPISGHATLYWYQQILGQGPKLLIQFQNNGVVDDSQLPKDRFSAERLKGVDSTLKIQPAKLEDSAVYLCASSRTVLESSYNEQFFGPGTRLTVL.

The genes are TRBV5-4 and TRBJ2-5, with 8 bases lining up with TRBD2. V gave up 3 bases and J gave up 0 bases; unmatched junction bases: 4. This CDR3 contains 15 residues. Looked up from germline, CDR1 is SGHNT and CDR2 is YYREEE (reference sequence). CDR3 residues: CASSSGTRDQETQYF. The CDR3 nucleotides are TGTGCCAGCAGCTCCGGGACTAGGGACCAAGAGACCCAGTACTTC.

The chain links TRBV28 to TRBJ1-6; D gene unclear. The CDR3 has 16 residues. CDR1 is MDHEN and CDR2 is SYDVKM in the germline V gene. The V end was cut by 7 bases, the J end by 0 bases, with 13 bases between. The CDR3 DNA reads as TGTGCCAGCAACCTCCTCGGGAGCTCCTATAATTCACCCCTCCACTTT. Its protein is CASNLLGSSYNSPLHF. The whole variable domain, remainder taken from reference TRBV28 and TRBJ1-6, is DVKVTQSSRYLVKRTGEKVFLECVQDMDHENMFWYRQDPGLGLRLIYFSYDVKMKEKGDIPEGYSVSREKKERFSLILESASTNQTSMYLCASNLLGSSYNSPLHFGNGTRLTVT.

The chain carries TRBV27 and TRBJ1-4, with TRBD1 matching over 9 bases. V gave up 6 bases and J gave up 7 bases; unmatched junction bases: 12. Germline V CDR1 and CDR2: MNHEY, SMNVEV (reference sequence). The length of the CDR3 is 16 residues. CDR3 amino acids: CASSPAAGTGTEKLFF. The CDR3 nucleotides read TGTGCCAGCAGCCCCGCCGCCGGGACAGGGACTGAAAAACTGTTTTTT.

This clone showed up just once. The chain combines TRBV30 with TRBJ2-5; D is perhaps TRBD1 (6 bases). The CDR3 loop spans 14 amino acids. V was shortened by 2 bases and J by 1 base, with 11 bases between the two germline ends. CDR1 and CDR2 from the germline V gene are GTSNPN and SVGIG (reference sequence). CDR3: CAWSTGQSQETQYF. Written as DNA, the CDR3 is TGTGCCTGGAGTACAGGACAGTCCCAAGAGACCCAGTACTTC.

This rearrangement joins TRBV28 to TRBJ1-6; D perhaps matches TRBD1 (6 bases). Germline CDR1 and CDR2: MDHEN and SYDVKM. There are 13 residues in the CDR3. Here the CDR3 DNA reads TGTGCAGGTGCAGGGGATGGTAATTCACCCCTCCACTTT. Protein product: CAGAGDGNSPLHF.

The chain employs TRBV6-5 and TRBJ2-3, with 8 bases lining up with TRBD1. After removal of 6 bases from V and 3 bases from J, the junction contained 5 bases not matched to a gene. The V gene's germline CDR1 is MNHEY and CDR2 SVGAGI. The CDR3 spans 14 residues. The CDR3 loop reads CASRTGASTDTQYF. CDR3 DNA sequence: TGTGCCAGCAGGACAGGGGCTTCAACAGATACGCAGTATTTT.

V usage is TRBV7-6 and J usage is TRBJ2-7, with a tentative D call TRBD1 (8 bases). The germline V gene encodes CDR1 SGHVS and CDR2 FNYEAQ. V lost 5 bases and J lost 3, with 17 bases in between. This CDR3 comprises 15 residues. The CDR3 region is CASSPTGGGFYEQYV. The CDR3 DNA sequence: TGTGCCAGCAGCCCCACAGGGGGGGGTTTCTACGAGCAGTACGTC.

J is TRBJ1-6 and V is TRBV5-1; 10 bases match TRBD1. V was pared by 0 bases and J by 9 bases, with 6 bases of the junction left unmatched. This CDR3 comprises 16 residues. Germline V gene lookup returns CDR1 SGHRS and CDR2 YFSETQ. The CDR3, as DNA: TGCGCCAGCAGCTTGGAACCGGGACAGGGGATTTCACCCCTCCACTTT. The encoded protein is CASSLEPGQGISPLHF.

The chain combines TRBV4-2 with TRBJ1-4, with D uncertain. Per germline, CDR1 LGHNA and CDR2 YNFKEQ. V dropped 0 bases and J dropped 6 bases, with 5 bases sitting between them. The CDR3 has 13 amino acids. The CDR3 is CASSQERDEKLFF. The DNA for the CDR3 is TGTGCCAGCAGCCAAGAGAGGGATGAAAAACTGTTTTTT.

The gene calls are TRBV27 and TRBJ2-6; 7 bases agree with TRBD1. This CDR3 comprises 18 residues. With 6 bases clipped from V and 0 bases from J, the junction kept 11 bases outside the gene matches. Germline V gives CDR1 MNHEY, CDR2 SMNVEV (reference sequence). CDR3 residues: CASREAGTVFSGANVLTF. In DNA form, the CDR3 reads TGTGCCAGCAGAGAAGCCGGGACAGTGTTCTCTGGGGCCAACGTCCTGACTTTC.

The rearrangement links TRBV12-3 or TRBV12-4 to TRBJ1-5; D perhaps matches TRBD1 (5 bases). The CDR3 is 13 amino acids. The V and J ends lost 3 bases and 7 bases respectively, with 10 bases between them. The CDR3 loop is CASSLAGIQPQHF. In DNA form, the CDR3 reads TGTGCCAGCAGTTTGGCAGGGATCCAGCCCCAGCATTTT.

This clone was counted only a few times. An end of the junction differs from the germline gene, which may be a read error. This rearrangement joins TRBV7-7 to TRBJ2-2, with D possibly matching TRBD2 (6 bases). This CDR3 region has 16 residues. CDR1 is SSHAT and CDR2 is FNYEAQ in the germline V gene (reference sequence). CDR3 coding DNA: TGTGCTAGCAGCCACGGGACTTCCAGGAACACCGGGGAGCTGTTTTTT. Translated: CASSHGTSRNTGELFF. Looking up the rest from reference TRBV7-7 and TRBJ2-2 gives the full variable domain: GAGVSQSPRYKVTKRGQDVTLRCDPISSHATLYWYQQALGQGPEFLTYFNYEAQPDKSGLPSDRFSAERPEGSISTLTIQRTEQRDSAMYRCASSHGTSRNTGELFFGEGSRLTVL.

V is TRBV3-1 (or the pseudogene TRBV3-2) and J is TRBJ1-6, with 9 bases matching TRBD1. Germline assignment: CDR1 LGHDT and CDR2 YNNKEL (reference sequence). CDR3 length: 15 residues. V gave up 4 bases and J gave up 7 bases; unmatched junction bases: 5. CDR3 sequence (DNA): TGTGCCAGCAGCCGGACCGGGACAGGGAATTCACCCCTCCACTTT. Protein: CASSRTGTGNSPLHF.